The 8 T cell receptor beta chains in this list originate from one sample, sequenced in a study of cytomegalovirus exposure and HLA in healthy donors. The PCR ran on 60 Vbeta and 13 Jbeta primers. The assay was immunoSEQ multiplex PCR, and TCRdb's table has in-frame clones only and misses some. Among 90,000 to 150,000 clones listed, under 90% were seen once. Sample: PBMCs. These receptors came from a woman aged 40-49 years in good health and CMV-seronegative.

V and J are TRBV28 and TRBJ2-5, with D perhaps matching TRBD1 (6 bases). Matching the DNA end better, TRBJ2-7 makes the J call doubtful. The CDR3 is 14 amino acids. Germline CDR1 reads MDHEN; CDR2 reads SYDVKM. The CDR3 protein is CASSFFQGSYEQYF. Written as DNA, the CDR3 is TGTGCCAGCAGTTTCTTTCAGGGGAGCTACGAGCAGTACTTC.

This chain connects TRBV28 to TRBJ2-1; 9 nucleotides align to TRBD2. Germline CDR1 is MDHEN and CDR2 is SYDVKM. The V and J ends lost 5 bases and 1 base, in that order; junction bases with no gene match: 6. CDR3 size: 16 residues. The CDR3 protein is CASSRSGSGSYNEQFF. The CDR3 coding sequence is TGTGCCAGCAGTCGTAGCGGGAGTGGATCCTACAATGAGCAGTTCTTC.

The chain links TRBV27 to TRBJ2-5; tentatively, D is TRBD1 (6 bases). TRBJ2-7 matches the DNA end more closely, so the J call is doubtful. There are 14 residues in the CDR3. Germline assignment: CDR1 MNHEY and CDR2 SMNVEV (reference sequence). CDR3 coding DNA: TGTGCCAGCAGTTTATTGGGGGCGGTCCACGAGCAGTACTTC. Its translation is CASSLLGAVHEQYF.

The gene calls are TRBV7-2 and TRBJ2-1; the match to TRBD2 covers 8 bases. Germline trimming cut 7 bases from V and 9 bases from J; bases unmatched to any gene: 2. Germline V gene sequence: CDR1 SGHTA, CDR2 FQGNSA. This CDR3 has 11 amino acids. The CDR3 DNA sequence: TGTGCCAGCACCCGGGGGGGTGAGCAGTTCTTC. Translation gives CASTRGGEQFF.

The chain employs TRBV9 and TRBJ2-7; 10 positions agree with TRBD1. This CDR3 is built from 16 residues. V shed 3 bases and J 2 bases; nucleotides not matched to a gene: 8. CDR1 is SGDLS and CDR2 is YYNGEE in the germline V gene. CDR3 nucleotides: TGTGCCAGCAGCGCAGGGACCGGGACAGGGGCCTACGAGCAGTACTTC. This translates into CASSAGTGTGAYEQYF.

This sequence joins TRBV5-4 and TRBJ2-2; 8 positions agree with TRBD2. The CDR3 is 16 residues long. J gave up 0 bases and V 3 bases, and 4 bases lay outside the gene matches. CDR1 and CDR2 (germline): SGHNT, YYREEE (reference sequence). In nucleotides, the CDR3 is TGTGCCAGCAGCTCGACTAGCGCGACGAACACCGGGGAGCTGTTTTTT. It encodes CASSSTSATNTGELFF.

The genes are TRBV2 and TRBJ2-1, with D possibly being TRBD2 (6 bases). This CDR3 has 15 residues. Germline lookup yields CDR1 SNHLY and CDR2 FYNNEI. V dropped 8 bases and J dropped 5 bases, with 19 bases sitting between them. Here the CDR3 DNA reads TGTGCCAGCGGGGAGGAGGGCCTAGGCCACAATGAGCAGTTCTTC. It yields the protein CASGEEGLGHNEQFF.

V is TRBV27 and J is TRBJ1-2; no firm D call. The CDR3 has 18 residues. The germline gives CDR1 MNHEY, CDR2 SMNVEV (reference sequence). V lost 1 base, J lost 0 bases, and 18 bases lay in between. For the CDR3, the DNA is TGTGCCAGCAGTTTATTCCCCGGAGCAACATCAGCTAACTATGGCTACACCTTC. This encodes CASSLFPGATSANYGYTF.